The clone carrying this T cell receptor (beta chain) was counted ten times or more. Antigen specificity is unknown. Germline values: CDR1 SGHTA, CDR2 FQGNSA. Trimming shortened V by 1 base and J by 0 bases, and 7 bases separated the two germline ends. The CDR3 covers 15 residues. The data were obtained in a study of early T cells in non-severe SARS-CoV-2 infection. Findings and caveats of the study: VDJdb matching favored anti-spike CD8 responses, missing private and CD4 specificities.

TCRdb reprocessed the 5' RACE reads via MiXCR and lists one record per CDR3 protein. This table has 65,000 to 75,000 distinct CDR3 sequences, 11% appearing once. The chain carries TRBV7-2 and TRBJ2-1, with D unclear. This clonotype was obtained from an adult who was a healthcare worker with PCR-confirmed SARS-CoV-2 infection or an uninfected control (not recorded which). Sequenced: whole blood. The CDR3 loop is CASSLGESSYNEQFF. In nucleotides, the CDR3 is TGTGCCAGCAGCTTAGGGGAAAGCTCCTACAATGAGCAGTTCTTC. Together with reference TRBV7-2 and TRBJ2-1, the CDR3 gives the full variable domain: GAGVSQSPSNKVTEKGKDVELRCDPISGHTALYWYRQSLGQGLEFLIYFQGNSAPDKSGLPSDRFSAERTGGSVSTLTIQRTQQEDSAVYLCASSLGESSYNEQFFGPGTRLTVL.